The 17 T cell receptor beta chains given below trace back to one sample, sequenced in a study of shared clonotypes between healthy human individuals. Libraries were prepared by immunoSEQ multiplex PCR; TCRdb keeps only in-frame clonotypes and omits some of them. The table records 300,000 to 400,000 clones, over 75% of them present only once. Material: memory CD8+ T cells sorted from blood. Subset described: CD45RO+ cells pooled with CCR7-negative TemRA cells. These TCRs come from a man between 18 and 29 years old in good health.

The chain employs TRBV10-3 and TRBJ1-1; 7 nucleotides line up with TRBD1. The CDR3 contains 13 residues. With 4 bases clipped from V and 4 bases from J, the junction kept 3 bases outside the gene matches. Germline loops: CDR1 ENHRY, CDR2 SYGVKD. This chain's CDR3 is CAISGRGPTEAFF. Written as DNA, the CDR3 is TGTGCCATCAGTGGGAGGGGGCCCACTGAAGCTTTCTTT.

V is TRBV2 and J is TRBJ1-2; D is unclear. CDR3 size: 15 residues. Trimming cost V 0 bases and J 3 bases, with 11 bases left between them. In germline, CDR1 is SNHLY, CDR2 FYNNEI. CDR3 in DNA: TGTGCCAGCAGTGAAGCGGCGACGGATCACTATGGCTACACCTTC. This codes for CASSEAATDHYGYTF.

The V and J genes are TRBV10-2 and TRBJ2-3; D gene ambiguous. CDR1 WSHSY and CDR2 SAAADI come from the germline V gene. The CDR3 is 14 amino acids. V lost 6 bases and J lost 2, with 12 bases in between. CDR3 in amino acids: CASSTGPSTDTQYF. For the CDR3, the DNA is TGCGCCAGCAGCACCGGACCATCCACAGATACGCAGTATTTT.

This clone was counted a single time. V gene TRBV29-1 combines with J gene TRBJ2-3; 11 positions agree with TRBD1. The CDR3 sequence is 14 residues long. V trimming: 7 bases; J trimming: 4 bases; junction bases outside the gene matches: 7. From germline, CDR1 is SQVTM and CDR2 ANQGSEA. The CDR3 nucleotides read TGCAGCGCCTCGGGGGACAGGGGGGCAGATACGCAGTATTTT. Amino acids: CSASGDRGADTQYF.

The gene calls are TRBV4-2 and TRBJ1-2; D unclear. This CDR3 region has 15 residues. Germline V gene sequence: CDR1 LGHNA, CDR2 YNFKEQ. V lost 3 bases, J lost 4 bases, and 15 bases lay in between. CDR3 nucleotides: TGTGCCAGCAGCCAGTTTCGCCGTAGAAGCTATGGCTACACCTTC. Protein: CASSQFRRRSYGYTF.

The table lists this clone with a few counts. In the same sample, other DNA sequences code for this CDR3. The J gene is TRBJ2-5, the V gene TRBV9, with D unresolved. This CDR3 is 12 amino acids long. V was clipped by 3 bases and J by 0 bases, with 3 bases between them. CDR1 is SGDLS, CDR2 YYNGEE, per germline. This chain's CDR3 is CASSADQETQYF. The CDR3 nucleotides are TGTGCCAGCAGCGCCGACCAAGAGACCCAGTACTTC.

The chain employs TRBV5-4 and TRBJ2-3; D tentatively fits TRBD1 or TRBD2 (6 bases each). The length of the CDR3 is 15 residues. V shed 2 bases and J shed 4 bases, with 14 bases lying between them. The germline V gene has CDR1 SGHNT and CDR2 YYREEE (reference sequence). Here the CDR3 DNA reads TGTGCCAGCAGCTTAAAGGGGGGAAGCGCAGATACGCAGTATTTT. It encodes CASSLKGGSADTQYF.

The CDR3 spells CAISEPASTDTQYF. In nucleotides, the CDR3 is TGTGCCATCAGTGAACCAGCTAGCACAGATACGCAGTATTTT. V usage is TRBV10-3 and J usage is TRBJ2-3, with no clear D. Germline V gives CDR1 ENHRY, CDR2 SYGVKD. This CDR3 has 14 amino acids. V dropped 3 bases and J dropped 0 bases, with 7 bases sitting between them.

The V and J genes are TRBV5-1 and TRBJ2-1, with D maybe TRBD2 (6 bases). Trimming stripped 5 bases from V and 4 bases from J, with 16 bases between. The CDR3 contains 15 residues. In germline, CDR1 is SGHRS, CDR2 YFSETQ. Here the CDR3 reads CASSFAGSAYNEQFF. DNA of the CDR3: TGCGCCAGCAGTTTCGCGGGGTCGGCATACAATGAGCAGTTCTTC.

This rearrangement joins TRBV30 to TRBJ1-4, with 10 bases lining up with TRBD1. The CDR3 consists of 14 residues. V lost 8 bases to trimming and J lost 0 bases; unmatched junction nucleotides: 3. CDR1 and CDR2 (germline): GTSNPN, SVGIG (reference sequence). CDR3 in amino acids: CAGQGGATNEKLFF. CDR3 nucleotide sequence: TGTGCCGGACAGGGGGGCGCAACTAATGAAAAACTGTTTTTT.

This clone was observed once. The CDR3 loop reads CASSLSRVAKNIQYF. DNA for the CDR3: TGTGCCAGCTCCCTATCCAGGGTGGCCAAAAACATTCAGTACTTC. The chain combines TRBV6-5 with TRBJ2-4, with D possibly matching TRBD1 (5 bases). Germline lookup yields CDR1 MNHEY and CDR2 SVGAGI. Trimming cost V 8 bases and J 1 base, with 15 bases left between them. The CDR3 extends over 15 amino acids.

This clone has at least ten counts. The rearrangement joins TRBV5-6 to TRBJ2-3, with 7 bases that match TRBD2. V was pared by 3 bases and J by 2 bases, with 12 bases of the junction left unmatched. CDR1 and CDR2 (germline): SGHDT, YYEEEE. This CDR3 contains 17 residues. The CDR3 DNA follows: TGTGCCAGCAGCTCCGTCCTAGCGGACCGGCTCACAGATACGCAGTATTTT. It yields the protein CASSSVLADRLTDTQYF.

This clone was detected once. The CDR3 DNA follows: TGCGCCAGCAGCCAAGATCTAGCGGGAGGTGGGGAGCTGTTTTTT. It is translated as CASSQDLAGGGELFF. This sequence joins TRBV4-3 and TRBJ2-2, with 11 bases aligning to TRBD2. The CDR3 length is 15 residues. The V gene end was trimmed by 0 bases and the J gene end by 8 bases; junction bases not matched to a gene: 2. Germline V CDR1 and CDR2: LGHNA, YSLEER.

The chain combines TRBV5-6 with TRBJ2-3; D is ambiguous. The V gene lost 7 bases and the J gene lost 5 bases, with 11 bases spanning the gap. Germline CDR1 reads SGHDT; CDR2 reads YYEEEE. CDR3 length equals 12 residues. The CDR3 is CASGPGRDTQYF. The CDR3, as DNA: TGTGCCAGCGGACCCGGAAGAGATACGCAGTATTTT.

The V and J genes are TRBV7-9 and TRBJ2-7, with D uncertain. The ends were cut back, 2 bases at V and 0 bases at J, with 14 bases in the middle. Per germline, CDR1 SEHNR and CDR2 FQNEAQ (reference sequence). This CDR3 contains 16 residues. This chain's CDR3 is CASSLTAGLSSYEQYF. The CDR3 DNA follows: TGTGCCAGCAGCTTAACGGCAGGCCTTAGCTCCTACGAGCAGTACTTC.

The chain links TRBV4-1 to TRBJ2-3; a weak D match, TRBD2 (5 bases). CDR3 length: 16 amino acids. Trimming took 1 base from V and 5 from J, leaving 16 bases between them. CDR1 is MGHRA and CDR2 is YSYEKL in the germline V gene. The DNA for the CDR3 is TGCGCCAGCAGCCAAGTGGTGTTGGGAGTTCGAGATACGCAGTATTTT. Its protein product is CASSQVVLGVRDTQYF.

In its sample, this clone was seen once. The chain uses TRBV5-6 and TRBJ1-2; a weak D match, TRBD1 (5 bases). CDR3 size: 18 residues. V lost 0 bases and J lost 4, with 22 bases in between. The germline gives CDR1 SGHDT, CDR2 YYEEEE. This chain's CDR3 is CASSLEIIWGPTSYGYTF. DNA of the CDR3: TGTGCCAGCAGCTTGGAGATTATATGGGGCCCTACCTCCTATGGCTACACCTTC.